The 3 T cell receptor beta chains below come from one sample, sequenced in a study of shared clonotypes between healthy human individuals. TCRdb's table, derived via immunoSEQ multiplex PCR, lists solely in-frame clones and lacks some. The sample records 2 million to 2.5 million clones, about 92% being singletons. The naive CD8 population came from CD45RO-negative cells selected for CCR7, without terminally differentiated effector memory CD45RA+ cells. The specimen sequenced was naive CD8+ T cells from PBMCs. The receptors were sampled from a man aged 18 to 30 in good health. Some clones in this sample may be carry-over from other donors' samples.

This clone has more than one count but fewer than ten. The chain links TRBV6-6 to TRBJ1-2; 10 positions agree with TRBD1. Trimming at V came to 2 bases and at J to 6 bases, leaving 3 bases not matched to a gene. Germline V gene sequence: CDR1 MNHNY, CDR2 SVGAGI (reference sequence). CDR3 size: 14 residues. CDR3 bases: TGTGCCAGCAGTTACGCCGGGACAGGGGATGGCTACACCTTC. Protein sequence: CASSYAGTGDGYTF.

The rearrangement uses TRBV15 and TRBJ1-1; D is uncertain. CDR3 length equals 12 residues. V was trimmed by 5 bases and J by 6 bases, leaving 10 bases between them. Germline lookup yields CDR1 LNHNV and CDR2 YYDKDF (reference sequence). CDR3 nucleotides: TGTGCCACCAGCTATGATGGGGCTGAAGCTTTCTTT. Its translation is CATSYDGAEAFF.

The V and J genes are TRBV28 and TRBJ1-1; weak D call: TRBD1 (6 bases). V was clipped by 4 bases and J by 11 bases, with 14 bases between them. Germline loops: CDR1 MDHEN, CDR2 SYDVKM. The CDR3 is 12 amino acids. The CDR3 loop reads CASSYYRELAFF. The CDR3 bases are TGTGCCAGCAGTTATTACAGGGAATTGGCTTTCTTT.